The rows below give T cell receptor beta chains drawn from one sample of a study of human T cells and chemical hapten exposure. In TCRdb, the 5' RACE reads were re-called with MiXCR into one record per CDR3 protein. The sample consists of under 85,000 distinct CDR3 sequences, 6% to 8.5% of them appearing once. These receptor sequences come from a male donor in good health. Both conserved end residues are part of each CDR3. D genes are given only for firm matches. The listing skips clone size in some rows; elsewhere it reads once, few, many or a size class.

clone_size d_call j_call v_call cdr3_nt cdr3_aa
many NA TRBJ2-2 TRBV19 TGTGCCAGTAGAGCTTGGCACCCGAACACCGGGGAGCTGTTTTTT CASRAWHPNTGELFF
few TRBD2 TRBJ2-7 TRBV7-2 TGTGCCAGCAGCGTGGGACTAGCGGGCGCCTCCGCCTACGAGCAGTACTTC CASSVGLAGASAYEQYF
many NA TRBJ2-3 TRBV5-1 TGCGCCAGCAGCTTGGGCGAGGTCGATACGCAGTATTTT CASSLGEVDTQYF
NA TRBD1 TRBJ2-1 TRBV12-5 TGTGCTAGTGGTTTGACCCCCTCGGGACAGGGACATGAGCAGTTCTTC CASGLTPSGQGHEQFF
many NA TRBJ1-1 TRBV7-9 TGTGCCAGCAGCTCCCCTCTCCGGAACGGTGAAGCTTTCTTT CASSSPLRNGEAFF
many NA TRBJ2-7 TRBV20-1 TGCAGTGCTAGAGTCCGACAGGCGCCTTTGCCCAACGAGCAGTACTTC CSARVRQAPLPNEQYF
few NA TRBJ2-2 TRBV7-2 TGTGCCAGCAGCCCAGAGGCTCGGGCCGGGGAGCTGTTTTTT CASSPEARAGELFF
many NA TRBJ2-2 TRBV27 TGTGCCAGCAGTTTAATAATTAACCGCGGGGAGCTGTTTTTT CASSLIINRGELFF
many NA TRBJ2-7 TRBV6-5 TGTGCCAGCAGTTACAGCACGACGGGGATCTACGAGCAGTACTTC CASSYSTTGIYEQYF
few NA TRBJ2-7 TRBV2 TGTGCCAGCAGTGTAGGGCGGGCGCCTAAAGAGCAGTACTTC CASSVGRAPKEQYF
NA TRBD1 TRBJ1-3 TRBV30 TGTGCCTGGACCGACAGGGGGACAGCTGGAAACACCATATATTTT CAWTDRGTAGNTIYF
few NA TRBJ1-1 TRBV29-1 TGCAGCATTCGGTCAGGCGGAACTGAAGCTTTCTTT CSIRSGGTEAFF
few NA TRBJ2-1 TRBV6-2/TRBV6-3 TGTGCCAGCAGTACGGAGGGGGTGAGGCAGTTCTTC CASSTEGVRQFF
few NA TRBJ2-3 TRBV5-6 TGTGCCAGCAGCTTGGGGGGTTCCCGGCGCACAGATACGCAGTATTTT CASSLGGSRRTDTQYF
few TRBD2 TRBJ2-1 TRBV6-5 TGTGCCAGCAGTTCCTTAGCGGGAACCATCTTC CASSSLAGTIF
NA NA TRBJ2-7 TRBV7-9 TGTGCCAGCAGCCCGTTTGGGACGGTCTCCTACGAGCAGTACTTC CASSPFGTVSYEQYF
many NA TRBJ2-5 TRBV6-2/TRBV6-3 TGTGCCAGCAGCCGGGACGTCCAAGAGACCCAGTACTTC CASSRDVQETQYF
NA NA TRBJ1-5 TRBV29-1 TGCAGCGTTGAAACAGGGTTTGGGCAGTACCAGCATTTT CSVETGFGQYQHF
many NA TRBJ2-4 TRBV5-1 TGCGCCAGCGTTGAGGTGATTTTAGCCAAAAACATTCAGTACTTC CASVEVILAKNIQYF
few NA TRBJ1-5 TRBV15 TGTGCCACCAGGGGGGACGGTGGGTTCAATCAGCCCCAGCATTTT CATRGDGGFNQPQHF
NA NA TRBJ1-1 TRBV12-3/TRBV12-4 TGTGCCAGCAGTGAGAACCTGAACACTGAAGCTTTCTTT CASSENLNTEAFF
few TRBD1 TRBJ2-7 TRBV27 TGTGCCAGCAGTGGGACAGGGACCTACGAGCAGTACTTC CASSGTGTYEQYF
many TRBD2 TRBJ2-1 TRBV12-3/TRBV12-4 TGTGCCAGCAGCCAATCGGGACTAGAAGCCAATGAGCAGTTCTTC CASSQSGLEANEQFF
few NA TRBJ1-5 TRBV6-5 TGTGCCAGTAGGTCAGGGGTTGGCAATCAGCCCCAGCATTTT CASRSGVGNQPQHF
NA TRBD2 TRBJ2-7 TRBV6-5 TGTGCCAGCAGTTACTCGGGGACTAGCAGCTACGAGCAGTACTTC CASSYSGTSSYEQYF
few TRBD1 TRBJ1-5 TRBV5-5 TGTGCCAGCGGGACAGGGGACAATCAGCCCCAGCATTTT CASGTGDNQPQHF
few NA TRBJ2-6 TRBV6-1 TGTGCCAGCAGTGAAGAGGCGGGGGCTTACTTCTCTGGGGCCAACGTCCTGACTTTC CASSEEAGAYFSGANVLTF
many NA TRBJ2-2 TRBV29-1 TGCAGCGCCGGAATACAGGGAGCCGGGGAGCTGTTTTTT CSAGIQGAGELFF